The 24 T cell receptor beta chains reported below all come from one sample, sequenced in a study of T cell repertoires in cytomegalovirus infection. TCRdb processed the reads anew with MiXCR; each CDR3 protein has one entry. The repertoire consists of 250,000 or so distinct CDR3 sequences, with approximately 17% occurring once and the leading ten covering around 47%. The sample taken for sequencing was CD8+ T cells from PBMCs. These receptors were obtained from a human donor in good health (CMV status not recorded). Some clones in this sample may be carry-over from other donors' samples.

This clonotype turned up a few times. This rearrangement joins TRBV20-1 to TRBJ1-1; 11 positions agree with TRBD1. The CDR3 is made up of 15 amino acids. Trimming at V came to 1 base and at J to 4 bases, leaving 5 bases not matched to a gene. CDR1 is DFQATT, CDR2 SNEGSKA, per germline (reference sequence). Written as DNA, the CDR3 is TGCAGTGCTAGAGCTCCGGGACAGGGGGTCACTGAAGCTTTCTTT. Protein: CSARAPGQGVTEAFF.

This chain connects TRBV29-1 to TRBJ1-1; tentative D call: TRBD1 (6 bases). Germline CDR1 is SQVTM and CDR2 is ANQGSEA. Trimming removed 7 bases at V and 0 bases at J, with 18 bases between. This CDR3 is 15 amino acids long. The CDR3: CSAQDRPNMNTEAFF. CDR3 DNA sequence: TGCAGCGCGCAAGACAGGCCCAACATGAACACTGAAGCTTTCTTT.

This clonotype came up a few times. The DNA of the CDR3 is TGTGCCAGCAGCTCTACTCCAGGGATGGGTGGCTATGGCTACACCTTC. It encodes CASSSTPGMGGYGYTF. V usage is TRBV28 and J usage is TRBJ1-2; perhaps TRBD1 as D (5 bases). Trimming removed 6 bases from V and 4 bases from J, with 21 bases in between. CDR1 is MDHEN, CDR2 SYDVKM, per germline. The CDR3 is 16 residues long.

This clonotype was seen ten or more times. The CDR3 sequence: CASRIQGANYGYTF. CDR3 DNA sequence: TGTGCCAGCAGGATACAGGGGGCAAACTATGGCTACACCTTC. The chain is built from TRBV27 and TRBJ1-2; 9 bases align to TRBD1. Per the germline V gene, CDR1 is MNHEY and CDR2 is SMNVEV (reference sequence). The length of the CDR3 is 14 residues. The V segment lost 6 bases and the J segment 2 bases; nucleotides outside the gene matches: 4.

This clonotype was recorded at least ten times. The chain couples TRBV27 to TRBJ2-7, with 9 bases matching TRBD2. Germline V lookup: CDR1 MNHEY, CDR2 SMNVEV (reference sequence). V lost 5 bases, J lost 0 bases, and 8 bases stayed unmatched. The CDR3 sequence is 16 residues long. DNA for the CDR3: TGTGCCAGCAGTAACTTAGCGGGGGCCGGCTCCTACGAGCAGTACTTC. As protein: CASSNLAGAGSYEQYF.

This clonotype was counted a few times. This chain joins TRBV19 and TRBJ2-7, with 8 bases matching TRBD2. With V trimmed by 3 bases and J by 3 bases, 1 base remained unmatched. Germline CDR1 reads LNHDA; CDR2 reads SQIVND (reference sequence). This CDR3 is built from 13 residues. CDR3 amino acids: CASSMGLDYEQYF. As DNA, the CDR3 is TGTGCCAGTAGTATGGGACTAGACTACGAGCAGTACTTC. Combining the CDR3 with reference TRBV19 and TRBJ2-7 gives the whole variable domain DGGITQSPKYLFRKEGQNVTLSCEQNLNHDAMYWYRQDPGQGLRLIYYSQIVNDFQKGDIAEGYSVSREKKESFPLTVTSAQKNPTAFYLCASSMGLDYEQYFGPGTRLTVT.

This clonotype has a count of ten or more. The chain carries TRBV7-9 and TRBJ1-2, with a possible D match to TRBD1 (5 bases). From germline, CDR1 is SEHNR and CDR2 FQNEAQ (reference sequence). The CDR3 loop spans 16 amino acids. V was cut by 3 bases and J by 4 bases, with 18 bases left in between. The CDR3 region has the DNA TGTGCCAGCAGCTTGATGAGCTTAGGGGACGGCTATGGCTACACCTTC. Translating gives CASSLMSLGDGYGYTF.

This clonotype was detected ten times or more. This chain joins TRBV7-9 and TRBJ2-1; 9 bases align to TRBD1. The CDR3 extends over 17 amino acids. CDR1 is SEHNR and CDR2 is FQNEAQ in the germline V gene (reference sequence). With 7 bases clipped from V and 0 bases from J, the junction kept 10 bases outside the gene matches. CDR3 sequence: CASTGWGTGFSYNEQFF. CDR3 DNA: TGTGCCAGCACCGGATGGGGGACAGGGTTCTCCTACAATGAGCAGTTCTTC.

This clonotype was counted once. This may be a read error, as it is one base from a much larger clone. V usage is TRBV2 and J usage is TRBJ1-5, with 7 bases identical to TRBD1. V lost 8 bases, J lost 11 bases, and 12 bases stayed unmatched. Germline CDR1 and CDR2: SNHLY and FYNNEI. CDR3 length: 13 residues. CDR3 residues: CASGDSGFEAQHF. The CDR3 DNA is TGTGCCAGCGGGGACAGTGGGTTCGAGGCCCAGCATTTT.

This clonotype was counted at least ten times. The chain links TRBV7-2 to TRBJ2-7; D gene ambiguous. Germline V gene data show CDR1 as SGHTA and CDR2 as FQGNSA. V was pared by 5 bases and J by 4 bases, with 12 bases between. This CDR3 contains 13 residues. The CDR3 DNA follows: TGTGCCAGCAGCGAAAGTAGGGCTTACGAGCAGTACTTC. Residues: CASSESRAYEQYF.

The chain is built from TRBV5-4 and TRBJ2-5, with D unclear. V lost 4 bases and J lost 5, with 15 bases in between. Germline V lookup: CDR1 SGHNT, CDR2 YYREEE (reference sequence). This CDR3 spans 14 amino acids. The CDR3 DNA follows: TGTGCCAGCAGCGTATACAGAGAGACGGAGACCCAGTACTTC. Protein product: CASSVYRETETQYF.

This clonotype was counted at least ten times. This rearrangement joins TRBV7-2 to TRBJ1-2; 10 bases fit TRBD1. The V segment lost 5 bases and the J segment 0 bases; nucleotides outside the gene matches: 9. The CDR3 contains 17 residues. Germline V gives CDR1 SGHTA, CDR2 FQGNSA. The CDR3 DNA reads as TGTGCCAGCAGCCTTGGGACAGGGGAGTTTTCTAACTATGGCTACACCTTC. Translated: CASSLGTGEFSNYGYTF.

V usage is TRBV6-6 and J usage is TRBJ2-7; D is unclear. V lost 8 bases, J lost 3 bases, and 8 bases lay in between. The CDR3 is 11 residues long. Germline values: CDR1 MNHNY, CDR2 SVGAGI (reference sequence). The CDR3 nucleotides are TGTGCCAGCCAATGGGGCTACGAGCAGTACTTC. Protein sequence: CASQWGYEQYF.

As DNA, the CDR3 is TGTGCCAGCAGTTTGCGTTTCTTCCGGGACTCAGTTGCGCCCTATGGCTACACCTTC. This gives the protein CASSLRFFRDSVAPYGYTF. This chain uses TRBV28 with TRBJ1-2, with a tentative D call TRBD1 (5 bases). The CDR3 loop spans 19 amino acids. The V gene lost 3 bases and the J gene lost 4 bases, with 27 bases spanning the gap. Germline CDR1 reads MDHEN; CDR2 reads SYDVKM.

CDR3 nucleotide sequence: TGTGCCAGCAAAGGGGAGGGGGACTTTGAGACCCAGTACTTC. The encoded protein is CASKGEGDFETQYF. The rearrangement links TRBV6-1 to TRBJ2-5; perhaps TRBD2 as D (7 bases). Trimming removed 7 bases from V and 5 bases from J, with 17 bases in between. The CDR3 contains 14 residues. Germline CDR1 reads MNHNS; CDR2 reads SASEGT.

There are many counts of this clonotype. The gene calls are TRBV6-1 and TRBJ2-1; D may be TRBD1 (6 bases). CDR1 is MNHNS and CDR2 is SASEGT in the germline V gene. V shed 5 bases and J shed 4 bases, with 15 bases lying between them. The CDR3 length is 15 residues. CDR3: CASSYMSGAYNEQFF. The CDR3 nucleotides are TGTGCCAGCAGTTATATGTCAGGGGCGTACAATGAGCAGTTCTTC.

This chain joins TRBV6-6 and TRBJ2-5; no reliable D call. Germline V gene sequence: CDR1 MNHNY, CDR2 SVGAGI (reference sequence). CDR3 size: 14 residues. V was clipped by 7 bases and J by 5 bases, with 17 bases between them. CDR3 region: CASTNVPVPETQYF. The CDR3 DNA sequence: TGTGCCAGCACCAACGTCCCGGTCCCTGAGACCCAGTACTTC.

This chain joins TRBV4-1 and TRBJ1-4; 8 bases are a match to TRBD1. Per germline, CDR1 MGHRA and CDR2 YSYEKL. The CDR3 runs 15 residues. The trim removed 0 bases at V and 8 bases at J, leaving 5 bases unmatched. The CDR3 DNA reads as TGCGCCAGCAGCCAAGAGGACAGGGTGGTCGAAAAACTGTTTTTT. As protein: CASSQEDRVVEKLFF.

In this sample, this clonotype is medium-sized (0.01 to 0.1%). The chain couples TRBV6-1 to TRBJ2-7; D is unclear. Trimming removed 1 base from V and 4 bases from J, with 8 bases in between. This CDR3 spans 13 amino acids. The germline CDR1 and CDR2 sequences are MNHNS and SASEGT. The CDR3, as DNA: TGTGCCAGCAGTGAAGGGAGCGAGTACGAGCAGTACTTC. Translation gives CASSEGSEYEQYF.

This sequence joins TRBV5-6 and TRBJ2-1, with a weak D call TRBD1 (6 bases). Trimming took 2 bases from V and 4 from J, leaving 10 bases between them. Germline loops: CDR1 SGHDT, CDR2 YYEEEE. The CDR3 has 14 amino acids. The CDR3 is CASSLFGQYNEQFF. The CDR3 DNA follows: TGTGCCAGCAGCTTATTCGGACAGTACAATGAGCAGTTCTTC.

This clonotype was detected a few times. V gene TRBV13 combines with J gene TRBJ2-7; perhaps TRBD2 as D (5 bases). Germline V gives CDR1 PRHDT, CDR2 FYEKMQ (reference sequence). V shed 5 bases and J shed 2 bases, with 16 bases lying between them. The CDR3 runs 15 residues. The CDR3 DNA follows: TGTGCCAGCAGCGAGGGCCAGTCCCCCACCTACGAGCAGTACTTC. Translating gives CASSEGQSPTYEQYF.

This clonotype came up many times. The rearrangement joins TRBV7-2 to TRBJ2-7, with TRBD2 matching over 8 bases. With V trimmed by 2 bases and J by 7 bases, 10 bases remained unmatched. CDR1 is SGHTA and CDR2 is FQGNSA in the germline V gene. The CDR3 sequence is 15 residues long. The CDR3 is CASSLFAGGFGEQYF. CDR3 nucleotides: TGTGCCAGCAGCTTATTTGCGGGGGGTTTCGGGGAGCAGTACTTC. The variable domain in full, completed from reference TRBV7-2 and TRBJ2-7, reads GAGVSQSPSNKVTEKGKDVELRCDPISGHTALYWYRQSLGQGLEFLIYFQGNSAPDKSGLPSDRFSAERTGGSVSTLTIQRTQQEDSAVYLCASSLFAGGFGEQYFGPGTRLTVT.

This clonotype was counted a few times. V gene TRBV19 combines with J gene TRBJ2-7; TRBD1 matches 8 bases. This CDR3 region has 16 residues. CDR1 and CDR2 from the germline V gene are LNHDA and SQIVND (reference sequence). Germline trimming cut 1 base from V and 1 base from J; bases unmatched to any gene: 6. Here the CDR3 reads CASSIGFRTGSYEQYF. CDR3 nucleotide sequence: TGTGCCAGTAGTATAGGGTTCAGGACAGGGTCCTACGAGCAGTACTTC.

This clonotype was picked up a small number of times. The gene calls are TRBV28 and TRBJ2-5; TRBD2 agrees at 9 bases. CDR1 and CDR2 (germline): MDHEN, SYDVKM. This CDR3 region has 16 residues. V lost 7 bases and J lost 2; bases outside the gene matches: 11. The DNA for the CDR3 is TGTGCCAGCACCCCTACAGCGGGGGGCTCTCAAGAGACCCAGTACTTC. This gives the protein CASTPTAGGSQETQYF.